This T cell receptor (beta chain) was documented in a study of OX40 agonist ivuxolimab in advanced cancers. Turning to the study itself: Patients got intravenous ivuxolimab at 0.01 to 10 mg/kg every 2 weeks. A history of anti-PD-1, anti-PD-L1 or anti-CTLA-4 therapy was acceptable, and more than 30% had some.

The assay was immunoSEQ multiplex PCR, and TCRdb's table has in-frame clones only and misses some. The sample includes tens of thousands of clones, about nine tenths of them seen just once. The germline CDR1 and CDR2 sequences are LNHDA and SQIVND (reference sequence). V lost 7 bases and J lost 0, with 9 bases in between. The CDR3 is made up of 13 amino acids. The sequenced sample was CD4+ or CD8+ T cells sorted from blood, obtained in a trial of the OX40 agonist ivuxolimab. The clonotype comes from an adult with an advanced solid tumor such as melanoma, head and neck, liver or kidney cancer. This chain uses TRBV19 with TRBJ1-1; no reliable D call. The CDR3 region is CASKRKLNTEAFF. The CDR3 DNA sequence: TGTGCCAGTAAGCGGAAGTTGAACACTGAAGCTTTCTTT. The full variable domain, rest sourced from reference TRBV19 and TRBJ1-1, is DGGITQSPKYLFRKEGQNVTLSCEQNLNHDAMYWYRQDPGQGLRLIYYSQIVNDFQKGDIAEGYSVSREKKESFPLTVTSAQKNPTAFYLCASKRKLNTEAFFGQGTRLTVV.